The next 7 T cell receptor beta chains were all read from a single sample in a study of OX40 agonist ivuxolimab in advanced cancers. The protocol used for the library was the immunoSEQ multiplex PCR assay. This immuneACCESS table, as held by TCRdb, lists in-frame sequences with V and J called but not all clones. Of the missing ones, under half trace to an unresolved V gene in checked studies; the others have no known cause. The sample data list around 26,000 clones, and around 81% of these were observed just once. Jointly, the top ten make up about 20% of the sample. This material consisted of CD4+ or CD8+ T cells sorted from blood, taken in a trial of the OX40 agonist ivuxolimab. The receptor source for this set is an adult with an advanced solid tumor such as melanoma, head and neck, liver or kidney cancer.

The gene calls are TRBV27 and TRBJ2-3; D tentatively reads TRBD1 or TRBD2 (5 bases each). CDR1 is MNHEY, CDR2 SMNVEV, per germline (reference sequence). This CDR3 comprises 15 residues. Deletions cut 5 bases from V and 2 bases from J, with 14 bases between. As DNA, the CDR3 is TGTGCCAGCAGTATCTACGGGACGGCCACAGATACGCAGTATTTT. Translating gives CASSIYGTATDTQYF.

Here the CDR3 DNA reads TGTGCCAGCAGCTCGACAGGTACCTGGGTGACCCAGTACTTC. This translates into CASSSTGTWVTQYF. The chain links TRBV7-2 to TRBJ2-5; D possibly corresponds to TRBD1 (6 bases). V lost 4 bases to trimming and J lost 7 bases, with 16 bases between them. Germline values: CDR1 SGHTA, CDR2 FQGNSA. The CDR3 has 14 amino acids.

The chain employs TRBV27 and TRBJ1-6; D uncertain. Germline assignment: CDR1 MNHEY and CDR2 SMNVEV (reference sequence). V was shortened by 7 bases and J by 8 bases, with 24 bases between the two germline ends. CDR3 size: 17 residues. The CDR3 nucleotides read TGTGCCAGCACCGGACTCGGCCGATGGTATCGGGATTCACCCCTCCACTTT. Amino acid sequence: CASTGLGRWYRDSPLHF.

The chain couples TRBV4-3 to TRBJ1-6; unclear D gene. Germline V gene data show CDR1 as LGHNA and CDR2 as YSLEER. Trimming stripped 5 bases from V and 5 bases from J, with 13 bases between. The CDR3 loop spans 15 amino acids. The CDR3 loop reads CASSYGLLNNSPLHF. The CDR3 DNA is TGCGCCAGCAGCTACGGATTGTTAAATAATTCACCCCTCCACTTT.

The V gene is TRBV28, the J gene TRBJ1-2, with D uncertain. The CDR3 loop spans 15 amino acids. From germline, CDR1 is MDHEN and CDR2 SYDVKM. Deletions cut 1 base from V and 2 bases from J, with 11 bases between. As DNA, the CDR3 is TGTGCCAGCAGTTTATTTGAGCCCCTAAACTATGGCTACACCTTC. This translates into CASSLFEPLNYGYTF.

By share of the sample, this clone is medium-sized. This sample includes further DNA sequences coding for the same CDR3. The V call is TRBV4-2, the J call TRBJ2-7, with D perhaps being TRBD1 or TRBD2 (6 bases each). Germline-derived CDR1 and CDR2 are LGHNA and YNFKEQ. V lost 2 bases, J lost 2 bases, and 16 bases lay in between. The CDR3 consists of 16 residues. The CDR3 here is CASSQSAEGVPYEQYF. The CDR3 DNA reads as TGTGCCAGCAGCCAAAGTGCGGAGGGGGTTCCCTACGAGCAGTACTTC.

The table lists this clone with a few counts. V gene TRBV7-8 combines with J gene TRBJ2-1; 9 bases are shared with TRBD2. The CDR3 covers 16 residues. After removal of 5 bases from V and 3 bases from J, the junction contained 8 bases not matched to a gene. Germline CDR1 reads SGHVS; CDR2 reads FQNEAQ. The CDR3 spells CASSLSSGVGYNEQFF. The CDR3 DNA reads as TGTGCCAGCAGCCTTTCTAGCGGGGTGGGCTACAATGAGCAGTTCTTC.